The 32 T cell receptor beta chains reported below all come from one sample, sequenced in a study of T cell responses to AZD1222 COVID-19 vaccine. Assay used: immunoSEQ multiplex PCR; TCRdb lists only in-frame clones, some missing. The sample lists approximately 180,000 clones, less than 90% occurring once. The material was peripheral blood, obtained on day 0 of AZD1222 vaccination. These receptors came from an adult in good health.

The chain carries TRBV6-5 and TRBJ1-1, with 7 nucleotides matching TRBD1. The junction had 4 bases not matched to a gene; V was cut back by 9 bases and J by 0 bases. The CDR3 spans 13 residues. CDR1 is MNHEY, CDR2 SVGAGI, per germline. CDR3 region: CASLGQMNTEAFF. CDR3 coding DNA: TGTGCCAGTCTGGGACAGATGAACACTGAAGCTTTCTTT.

V is TRBV5-6 and J is TRBJ1-4; 9 bases fit TRBD1. This CDR3 is built from 16 residues. The germline CDR1 and CDR2 sequences are SGHDT and YYEEEE. Unmatched junction bases numbered 13, after V lost 3 bases and J lost 10 bases. Here the CDR3 DNA reads TGTGCCAGCAGCTGGGGGGGACAGGGATCAAACGGAAAACTGTTTTTT. Its translation: CASSWGGQGSNGKLFF.

The chain employs TRBV29-1 and TRBJ1-1, with 12 bases aligning to TRBD1. Germline values: CDR1 SQVTM, CDR2 ANQGSEA. The CDR3 has 15 residues. After removal of 3 bases from V and 0 bases from J, the junction contained 2 bases not matched to a gene. CDR3 sequence reads: CSVDGTGGLNTEAFF. In nucleotides, the CDR3 is TGCAGCGTTGACGGGACAGGGGGCTTGAACACTGAAGCTTTCTTT.

The chain couples TRBV28 to TRBJ2-5, with TRBD1 matching 11 bases. Trimming took 5 bases from V and 5 from J; bases not matched to a gene: 13. This CDR3 has 17 residues. The germline V gene has CDR1 MDHEN and CDR2 SYDVKM. The CDR3 is CASSGVGTGGPAETQYF. The CDR3, as DNA: TGTGCCAGCAGTGGCGTCGGGACAGGGGGACCGGCTGAGACCCAGTACTTC.

V gene TRBV19 combines with J gene TRBJ2-7, with 7 bases fitting TRBD2. The V and J ends lost 5 bases and 0 bases, in that order; junction bases with no gene match: 4. Germline V gene data show CDR1 as LNHDA and CDR2 as SQIVND (reference sequence). The CDR3 is 14 residues long. The CDR3 DNA reads TGTGCCAGTAGTTCCAGCGGGAACTCCTACGAGCAGTACTTC. As protein: CASSSSGNSYEQYF.

The chain carries TRBV4-3 and TRBJ1-3, with 8 bases aligning to TRBD1. The CDR3 loop spans 17 amino acids. V lost 1 base to trimming and J lost 0 bases; unmatched junction nucleotides: 5. Per the germline V gene, CDR1 is LGHNA and CDR2 is YSLEER. This chain's CDR3 is CASSQGAQGVSGNTIYF. For the CDR3, the DNA is TGCGCCAGCAGCCAAGGGGCACAGGGGGTCTCTGGAAACACCATATATTTT.

As for this clone: At one of its ends the junction is not consistent with the germline gene, which may arise from a read error. This chain joins TRBV18 and TRBJ2-5; D possibly corresponds to TRBD1 (7 bases). Germline CDR1 is KGHSH and CDR2 is LQKENI. The CDR3 is 14 residues long. The CDR3 region has the DNA TGTGCCAGCACACCCCAGGGGGGACAAGAGACCCAGTACTTC. Translation: CASTPQGGQETQYF.

This clone was counted a single time. The chain carries TRBV7-2 and TRBJ2-3; unclear D gene. The germline gives CDR1 SGHTA, CDR2 FQGNSA. The CDR3 is 12 residues long. Trimming took 5 bases from V and 2 from J, leaving 5 bases between them. In DNA, the CDR3 is TGTGCCAGCAGCAGATACACAGATACGCAGTATTTT. This translates into CASSRYTDTQYF. Full variable domain (rest looked up from reference TRBV7-2 and TRBJ2-3): GAGVSQSPSNKVTEKGKDVELRCDPISGHTALYWYRQSLGQGLEFLIYFQGNSAPDKSGLPSDRFSAERTGGSVSTLTIQRTQQEDSAVYLCASSRYTDTQYFGPGTRLTVL.

The chain has TRBV7-9 and TRBJ1-2, with no clear D. Germline CDR1 SEHNR, CDR2 FQNEAQ (reference sequence). CDR3 length: 11 amino acids. The V end was cut by 2 bases, the J end by 5 bases, with 3 bases between. The CDR3 DNA sequence: TGTGCCAGCAGCTTAAATTATGGCTACACCTTC. Translating it yields CASSLNYGYTF.

The chain uses TRBV5-5 and TRBJ1-5; tentative D call: TRBD1 (6 bases). CDR1 and CDR2 from the germline V gene are SGHKS and YYEKEE (reference sequence). This CDR3 has 19 residues. V lost 0 bases to trimming and J lost 0 bases, with 19 bases between them. The CDR3 DNA is TGTGCCAGCAGCTTGGGGAGTCGGGGGGGCAGATATAGCAATCAGCCCCAGCATTTT. Translation: CASSLGSRGGRYSNQPQHF. The whole variable domain, filled in from reference TRBV5-5 and TRBJ1-5, reads DAGVTQSPTHLIKTRGQQVTLRCSPISGHKSVSWYQQVLGQGPQFIFQYYEKEERGRGNFPDRFSARQFPNYSSELNVNALLLGDSALYLCASSLGSRGGRYSNQPQHFGDGTRLSIL.

This clone has only one observation. This chain uses TRBV3-1 (or the pseudogene TRBV3-2) with TRBJ2-5; D is ambiguous. Germline loops: CDR1 LGHDT, CDR2 YNNKEL (reference sequence). V lost 0 bases and J 5 bases, leaving 10 bases between the germline ends. CDR3 length: 14 residues. CDR3 coding DNA: TGTGCCAGCAGCCAAGAAGTGCCCGGGGAGACCCAGTACTTC. Residues: CASSQEVPGETQYF.

The chain recombines TRBV6-5 with TRBJ1-2; D ambiguous. The CDR3 is made up of 13 amino acids. Trimming removed 7 bases at V and 4 bases at J, with 13 bases between. Germline CDR1 MNHEY, CDR2 SVGAGI. The CDR3 DNA reads TGTGCCAGCATCCTTGCCACCGGCTATGGCTACACCTTC. It yields the protein CASILATGYGYTF.

This chain links TRBV6-1 with TRBJ2-1; 7 nucleotides match TRBD1. This CDR3 region has 15 residues. V was clipped by 1 base and J by 0 bases; unmatched bases: 0. Germline V gives CDR1 MNHNS, CDR2 SASEGT. The CDR3 region is CASSEGTGSYNEQFF. The DNA for the CDR3 is TGTGCCAGCAGTGAAGGGACAGGCTCCTACAATGAGCAGTTCTTC.

J is TRBJ1-1 and V is TRBV5-1, with 7 bases identical to TRBD1. The CDR3 is 16 residues long. V lost 0 bases, J lost 4 bases, and 9 bases stayed unmatched. Germline V gives CDR1 SGHRS, CDR2 YFSETQ. As DNA, the CDR3 is TGCGCCAGCAGCTTGGCCCCCCAGGGGGTGGTCACTGAAGCTTTCTTT. Protein product: CASSLAPQGVVTEAFF.

This clone was picked up one time. The CDR3 coding sequence is TGTGCCAGCACCAGGCGGTACAATGAGCAGTTCTTC. Protein sequence: CASTRRYNEQFF. This chain connects TRBV11-1 to TRBJ2-1; no clear D. Trimming left V 7 bases short and J 4 bases short, with 8 bases between. Germline V gives CDR1 SGHAT, CDR2 FQDESV (reference sequence). This CDR3 is 12 amino acids long. Complete variable domain (other parts from reference TRBV11-1 and TRBJ2-1): EAEVAQSPRYKITEKSQAVAFWCDPISGHATLYWYRQILGQGPELLVQFQDESVVDDSQLPKDRFSAERLKGVDSTLKIQPAELGDSAMYLCASTRRYNEQFFGPGTRLTVL.

This clone was seen just once. J is TRBJ2-4 and V is TRBV6-2 or TRBV6-3; 11 nucleotides line up with TRBD1. With 4 bases clipped from V and 3 bases from J, the junction kept 5 bases outside the gene matches. CDR1 is MNHEY, CDR2 SVGEGT, per germline. CDR3 length equals 16 residues. CDR3 DNA sequence: TGTGCCAGCAGTTTGTATGGGACAGGGGGCAAAAACATTCAGTACTTC. Its translation: CASSLYGTGGKNIQYF.

J is TRBJ1-1 and V is TRBV6-5; 7 bases are shared with TRBD1. The trim removed 8 bases at V and 8 bases at J, leaving 11 bases unmatched. This CDR3 spans 13 amino acids. Germline loops: CDR1 MNHEY, CDR2 SVGAGI. For the CDR3, the DNA is TGTGCCAGCGCAGTTCAGGGGGAATTAGAAGCTTTCTTT. Translated: CASAVQGELEAFF.

The chain employs TRBV6-5 and TRBJ2-7, with D perhaps matching TRBD2 (5 bases). The CDR3 spans 13 residues. V was shortened by 6 bases and J by 1 base, with 10 bases between the two germline ends. From germline, CDR1 is MNHEY and CDR2 SVGAGI. The CDR3 DNA reads TGTGCCAGCAGCCGGAGGTGGTCCTACGAGCAGTACTTC. Protein: CASSRRWSYEQYF.

This clone was picked up one time. The CDR3: CASSPTSGGAANTGELFF. CDR3 coding DNA: TGTGCCAGCAGCCCGACTAGCGGGGGGGCCGCGAACACCGGGGAGCTGTTTTTT. J is TRBJ2-2 and V is TRBV7-3, with 14 bases identical to TRBD2. This CDR3 comprises 18 residues. Germline V CDR1 and CDR2: SGHTA, FQGTGA. V trimming: 5 bases; J trimming: 0 bases; junction bases outside the gene matches: 5.

The genes are TRBV6-5 and TRBJ1-5; D is perhaps TRBD1 (6 bases). V lost 7 bases to trimming and J lost 3 bases, with 16 bases between them. This CDR3 has 15 amino acids. The germline V gene encodes CDR1 MNHEY and CDR2 SVGAGI. CDR3 DNA: TGTGCCAGCACGGCGGAACAGGGTACCAATCAGCCCCAGCATTTT. As protein: CASTAEQGTNQPQHF.

The DNA for the CDR3 is TGTGCCAGCAGCTCGGAAGACGCTGGAAACACCATATATTTT. Protein product: CASSSEDAGNTIYF. This rearrangement joins TRBV7-9 to TRBJ1-3; D is ambiguous. The germline CDR1 and CDR2 sequences are SEHNR and FQNEAQ (reference sequence). There are 14 residues in the CDR3. The V end was cut by 4 bases, the J end by 2 bases, with 9 bases between.

This clone was counted a single time. The J gene is TRBJ1-4, the V gene TRBV3-1 (or the pseudogene TRBV3-2); 7 bases are shared with TRBD1. J was trimmed by 8 bases and V by 8 bases; bases with no gene match: 17. CDR3 length: 16 residues. The germline CDR1 and CDR2 sequences are LGHDT and YNNKEL (reference sequence). The CDR3 region has the DNA TGTGCCAGCGGAGACAGGGCCGTTAGTTTGGGGGAAAAACTGTTTTTT. Translation: CASGDRAVSLGEKLFF.

V gene TRBV24-1 combines with J gene TRBJ1-1; 9 bases agree with TRBD1. Germline V CDR1 and CDR2: KGHDR, SFDVKD. V lost 3 bases to trimming and J lost 8 bases; unmatched junction nucleotides: 3. CDR3 length: 13 amino acids. The CDR3 DNA reads TGTGCCACCAGTGATGCTACAGGGGGCGAAGCTTTCTTT. Translated, it gives CATSDATGGEAFF.

The chain recombines TRBV6-5 with TRBJ2-3; 10 positions match TRBD1. V was pared by 2 bases and J by 4 bases, with 3 bases of the junction left unmatched. Germline V CDR1 and CDR2: MNHEY, SVGAGI. The CDR3 consists of 15 residues. In DNA form, the CDR3 reads TGTGCCAGCAGTTACAAGACAGGGGGCGCAGATACGCAGTATTTT. Protein: CASSYKTGGADTQYF.

The rearrangement links TRBV6-1 to TRBJ2-3; either TRBD1 or TRBD2 may fit D (5 bases each). Germline V CDR1 and CDR2: MNHNS, SASEGT. With 4 bases removed from V and 4 bases from J, the gap between germline ends came to 24 bases. There are 18 residues in the CDR3. The CDR3 region has the DNA TGTGCCAGCAGTGTATTCTCCCCCGGGGCTAGCTTGCCAGATACGCAGTATTTT. As protein: CASSVFSPGASLPDTQYF.

In nucleotides, the CDR3 is TGCGCCAGCAGCGGACAGGGGGCTGGTCAGCCCCAGCATTTT. It translates to CASSGQGAGQPQHF. The rearrangement links TRBV10-2 to TRBJ1-5, with TRBD1 matching over 11 bases. The CDR3 has 14 residues. Germline lookup yields CDR1 WSHSY and CDR2 SAAADI. V was pared by 6 bases and J by 6 bases, with 4 bases of the junction left unmatched.

The chain carries TRBV2 and TRBJ2-5; D unclear. CDR1 is SNHLY and CDR2 is FYNNEI in the germline V gene. The CDR3 loop spans 14 amino acids. V lost 6 bases, J lost 0 bases, and 11 bases lay in between. DNA for the CDR3: TGTGCCAGCAGCTACGATACAGACCAAGAGACCCAGTACTTC. This encodes CASSYDTDQETQYF.

V usage is TRBV29-1 and J usage is TRBJ1-3; D is possibly TRBD1 (5 bases). The CDR3 sequence is 12 residues long. The germline V and J ends were trimmed by 7 bases and 6 bases, with 13 bases remaining between them. In germline, CDR1 is SQVTM, CDR2 ANQGSEA. CDR3 residues: CSAGTAENTIYF. In DNA, the CDR3 is TGCAGCGCTGGGACGGCGGAAAACACCATATATTTT.

The chain has TRBV7-2 and TRBJ2-1; D is perhaps TRBD2 (7 bases). CDR3 length equals 14 residues. V lost 5 bases and J lost 8, with 16 bases in between. In germline, CDR1 is SGHTA, CDR2 FQGNSA. CDR3 DNA sequence: TGTGCCAGCAGCATCACCCGGGGGGCGGATGAGCAGTTCTTC. Residues: CASSITRGADEQFF.

This clone turned up a few times. The rearrangement links TRBV18 to TRBJ1-6; weak D call: TRBD1 (6 bases). The CDR3 has 15 amino acids. The germline V gene has CDR1 KGHSH and CDR2 LQKENI. Trimming removed 8 bases at V and 9 bases at J, with 20 bases between. The CDR3 bases are TGTGCCAGCCACCCAGGCACAGGGCGATTTTCACCCCTCCACTTT. This codes for CASHPGTGRFSPLHF.

Worth noting for this clone: Other nucleotide sequences from this sample produce the same CDR3. This rearrangement joins TRBV3-1 (or the pseudogene TRBV3-2) to TRBJ2-3; D is ambiguous. CDR3 length equals 13 residues. CDR1 LGHDT and CDR2 YNNKEL come from the germline V gene (reference sequence). V lost 1 base and J lost 0, with 2 bases in between. CDR3 sequence reads: CASSQVSTDTQYF. The CDR3 region has the DNA TGTGCCAGCAGCCAAGTGAGCACAGATACGCAGTATTTT.

The CDR3: CASSLADGNIQYF. DNA for the CDR3: TGTGCCAGCAGCTTGGCTGACGGAAACATTCAGTACTTC. The chain is built from TRBV7-3 and TRBJ2-4; no firm D call. Germline V gene sequence: CDR1 SGHTA, CDR2 FQGTGA. This CDR3 spans 13 amino acids. V was clipped by 3 bases and J by 6 bases, with 9 bases between them.